Sequencing of this T cell receptor beta chain was carried out in a study of T-cell reconstitution after alpha-beta-depleted transplantation in children. This clonotype was recorded only once. Its specificity is not known. Study-level findings and limits: T-cell numbers and diversity one year post-transplant derived largely from freshly generated T cells. Alpha-beta T cells about two months after transplant reportedly derived from several hundred expanded graft clones.

The CDR3 has 18 amino acids. Trimming pared 8 bases from V and 0 bases from J, leaving 23 bases between. Construction of the TCRbeta library involved unique molecular identifiers. TCRdb re-called the PCR reads through MiXCR, storing one row per CDR3 protein. The sample carries about 500,000 distinct CDR3 sequences, about an eighth recorded once. This material consisted of PBMCs, mostly from graft donor cells, taken 180 days after TCRalphabeta/CD19-depleted stem cell transplant. The origin of this receptor is a female patient between 2 and 15 years old who had a stem cell transplant for aplastic anemia, so the T cells may come from the graft donor. V usage is TRBV12-3 or TRBV12-4 and J usage is TRBJ2-1; possibly TRBD2 for D (6 bases). The CDR3 loop reads CASSWGVHMQSSYNEQFF. The DNA of the CDR3 is TGTGCCAGCTCCTGGGGGGTCCACATGCAAAGCTCCTACAATGAGCAGTTCTTC.